This T cell receptor beta chain was observed in a study of cytomegalovirus exposure and HLA in healthy donors. Comments on this clone: The antigen is not known.

13 Jbeta primers and 60 Vbeta primers were used for the PCR. TCRdb keeps only in-frame clones here, not all; method: immunoSEQ multiplex PCR. The ten most abundant clones cover roughly 9.6% of a sample with 50,000 or so clones. The CDR3 has 14 amino acids. Germline assignment: CDR1 MGHRA and CDR2 YSYEKL. V dropped 2 bases and J dropped 6 bases, with 10 bases sitting between them. Points from the study as a whole: Fewer N-insertions than the 666-donor mean were reportedly shown by an Asian-associated ancestry cluster in a later analysis. Further analysis, carried out later, found HLA-associated TCR beta chains more clonally expanded than equally common other chains. Roughly even sequencing depth across donors was the assumption behind the presence/absence analyses. Analysis performed later found around 15,000 TCR beta sequences associated with HLA alleles at 0.05 false discovery rate.

This clonotype was obtained from a man aged 50-59 years in good health and CMV-seropositive. The chain uses TRBV4-1 and TRBJ1-4; tentative D call: TRBD1 (5 bases). Sequencing was carried out using PBMCs. As DNA, the CDR3 is TGCGCCAGCAGCCAAATCCGGGGGGATGAAAAACTGTTTTTT. Its protein is CASSQIRGDEKLFF.